The clone carrying this T cell receptor (beta chain) was detected once. Its specificity is unknown. The protocol was immunoSEQ multiplex PCR, while the TCRdb copy is restricted to in-frame clones and leaves out a portion. The sample shows around 580,000 clones, roughly 98% of them seen only once. Terminally differentiated effector memory CD45RA+ cells were excluded from the naive CD8 cells, which were CD45RO-negative and positively selected for CCR7. The record originates from a study of shared clonotypes between healthy human individuals. Study at large: Serving as donors were two women and a few men, whose ages spanned 18 to 49.

Study observations and caveats: Shared clonotypes: roughly 5% naive CD4, under 4% naive CD8, over 2% memory CD4, over 0.3% memory CD8. Tissues were not sampled, only blood, and their repertoires likely differ. Larger estimated richness was generally recorded for naive subsets relative to memory subsets.

V lost 6 bases, J lost 12 bases, and 5 bases stayed unmatched. The germline V gene has CDR1 WSHSY and CDR2 SAAADI. This CDR3 region has 11 residues. The V call is TRBV10-2, the J call TRBJ2-5, with TRBD2 matching 9 bases. Material: naive CD8+ T cells sorted from blood. The sequence was collected from a man aged 25 to 45 in good health. The chain's CDR3 is CASRGGRAKYF. The CDR3, as DNA: TGCGCCAGCAGAGGCGGGAGGGCCAAGTACTTC.